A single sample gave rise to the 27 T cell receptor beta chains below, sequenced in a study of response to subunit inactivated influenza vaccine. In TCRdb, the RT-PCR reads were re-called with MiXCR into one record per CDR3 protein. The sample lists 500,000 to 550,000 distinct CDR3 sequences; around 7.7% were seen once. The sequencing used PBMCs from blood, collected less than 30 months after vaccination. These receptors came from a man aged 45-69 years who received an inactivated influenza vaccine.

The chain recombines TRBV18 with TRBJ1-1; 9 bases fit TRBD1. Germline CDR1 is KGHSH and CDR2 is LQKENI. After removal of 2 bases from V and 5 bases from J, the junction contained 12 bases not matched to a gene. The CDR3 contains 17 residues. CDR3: CASSPIRTGARGTEAFF. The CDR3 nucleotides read TGTGCCAGCTCACCAATACGGACAGGGGCCCGGGGTACTGAAGCTTTCTTT.

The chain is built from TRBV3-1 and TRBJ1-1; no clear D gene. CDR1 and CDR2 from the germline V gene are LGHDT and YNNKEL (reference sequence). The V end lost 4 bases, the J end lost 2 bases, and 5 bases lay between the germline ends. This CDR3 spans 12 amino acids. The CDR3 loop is CASSPTNTEAFF. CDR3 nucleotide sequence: TGTGCCAGCAGCCCGACAAACACTGAAGCTTTCTTT.

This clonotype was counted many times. Here the CDR3 DNA reads TGTGCCAGCAGCTTAGACCAGACCTCCACAGATACGCAGTATTTT. This codes for CASSLDQTSTDTQYF. V gene TRBV5-4 combines with J gene TRBJ2-3; D uncertain. Trimming removed 2 bases from V and 2 bases from J, with 12 bases in between. The CDR3 is 15 residues long. Germline V CDR1 and CDR2: SGHNT, YYREEE (reference sequence).

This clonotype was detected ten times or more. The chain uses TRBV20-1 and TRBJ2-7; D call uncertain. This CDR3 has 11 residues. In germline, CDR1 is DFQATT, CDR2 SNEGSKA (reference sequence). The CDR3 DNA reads TGCACAGGACGTGTTCAAGGGATTCAGTACTTC. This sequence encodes CTGRVQGIQYF.

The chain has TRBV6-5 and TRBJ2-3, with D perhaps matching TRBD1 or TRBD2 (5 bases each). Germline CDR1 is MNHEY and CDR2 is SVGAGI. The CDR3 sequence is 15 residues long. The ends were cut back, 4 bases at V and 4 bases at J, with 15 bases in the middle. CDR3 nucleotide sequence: TGTGCCAGCAGTTCCCGGGACCCCAGCGCAGATACGCAGTATTTT. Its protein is CASSSRDPSADTQYF.

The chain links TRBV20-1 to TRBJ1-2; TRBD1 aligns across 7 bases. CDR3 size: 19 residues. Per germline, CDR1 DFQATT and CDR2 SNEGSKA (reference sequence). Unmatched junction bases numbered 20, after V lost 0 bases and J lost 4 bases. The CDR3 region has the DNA TGCAGTGCTAGAGACCGTACCGGGCAGGGGGTCTGGTCTGGCTATGGCTACACCTTC. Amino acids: CSARDRTGQGVWSGYGYTF.

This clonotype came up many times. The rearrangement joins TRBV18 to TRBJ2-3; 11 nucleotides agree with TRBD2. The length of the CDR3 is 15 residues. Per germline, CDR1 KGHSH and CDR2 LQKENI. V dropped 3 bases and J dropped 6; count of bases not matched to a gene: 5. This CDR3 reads CASSPSGTSGDTQYF. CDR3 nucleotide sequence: TGTGCCAGCTCACCGTCCGGGACTAGCGGCGATACGCAGTATTTT.

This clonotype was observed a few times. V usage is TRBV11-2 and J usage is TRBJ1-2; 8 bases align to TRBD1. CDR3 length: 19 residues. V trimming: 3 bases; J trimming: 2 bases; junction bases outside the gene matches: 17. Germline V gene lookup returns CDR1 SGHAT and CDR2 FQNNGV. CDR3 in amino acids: CASSLTGPGSDRANYGYTF. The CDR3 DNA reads TGTGCCAGCAGCTTGACTGGGCCGGGCTCGGACAGGGCCAACTATGGCTACACCTTC.

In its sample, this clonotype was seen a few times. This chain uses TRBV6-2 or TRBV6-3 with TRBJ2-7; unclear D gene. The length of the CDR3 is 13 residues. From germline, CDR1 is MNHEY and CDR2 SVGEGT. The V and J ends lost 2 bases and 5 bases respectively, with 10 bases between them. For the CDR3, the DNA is TGTGCCAGCAGTTACGGATCAGGAGACGAGCAGTACTTC. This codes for CASSYGSGDEQYF.

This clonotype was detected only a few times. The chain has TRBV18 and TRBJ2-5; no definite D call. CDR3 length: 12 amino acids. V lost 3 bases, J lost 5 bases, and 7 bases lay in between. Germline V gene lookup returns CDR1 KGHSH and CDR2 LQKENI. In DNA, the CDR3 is TGTGCCAGCTCACCTATCGCCGAGACCCAGTACTTC. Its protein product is CASSPIAETQYF.

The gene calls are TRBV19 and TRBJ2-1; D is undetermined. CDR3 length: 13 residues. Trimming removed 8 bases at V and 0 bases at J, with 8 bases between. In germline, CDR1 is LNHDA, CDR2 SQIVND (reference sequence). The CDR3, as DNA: TGTGCCAGTGGGCAGTTCTCCTACAATGAGCAGTTCTTC. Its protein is CASGQFSYNEQFF.

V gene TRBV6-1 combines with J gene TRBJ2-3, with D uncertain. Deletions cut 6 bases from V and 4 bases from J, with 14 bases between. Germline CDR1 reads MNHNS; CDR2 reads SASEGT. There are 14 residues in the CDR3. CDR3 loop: CASRNPSQPDTQYF. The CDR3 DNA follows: TGTGCCAGCAGAAACCCCTCCCAGCCAGATACGCAGTATTTT.

The CDR3 DNA reads as TGTGCCAGCAGTGGGGCCAGGGTGAACACAGATACGCAGTATTTT. Translating gives CASSGARVNTDTQYF. The chain recombines TRBV2 with TRBJ2-3; maybe TRBD1 (5 bases). Germline V gives CDR1 SNHLY, CDR2 FYNNEI. The CDR3 is 15 residues long. V lost 4 bases to trimming and J lost 2 bases, with 13 bases between them.

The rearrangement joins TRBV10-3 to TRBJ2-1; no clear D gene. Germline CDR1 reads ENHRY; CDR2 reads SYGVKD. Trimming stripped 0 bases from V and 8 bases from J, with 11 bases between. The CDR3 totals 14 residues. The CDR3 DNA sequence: TGTGCCATCAGTGAGTCGAGGATGTTGGATGAGCAGTTCTTC. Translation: CAISESRMLDEQFF.

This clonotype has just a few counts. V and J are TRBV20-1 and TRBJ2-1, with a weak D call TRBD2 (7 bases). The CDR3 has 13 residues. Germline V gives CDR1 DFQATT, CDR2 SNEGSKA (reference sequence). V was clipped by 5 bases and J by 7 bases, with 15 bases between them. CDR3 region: CSAPLGGRNEQFF. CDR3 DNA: TGCAGTGCTCCCTTGGGGGGGCGGAATGAGCAGTTCTTC.

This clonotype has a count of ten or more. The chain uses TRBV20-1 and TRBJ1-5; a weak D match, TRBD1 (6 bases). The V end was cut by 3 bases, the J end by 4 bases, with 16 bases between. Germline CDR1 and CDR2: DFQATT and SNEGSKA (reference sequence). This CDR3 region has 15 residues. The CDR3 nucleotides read TGCAGTGCTAGCCAGGGACACTGGGGAAATCAGCCCCAGCATTTT. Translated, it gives CSASQGHWGNQPQHF.

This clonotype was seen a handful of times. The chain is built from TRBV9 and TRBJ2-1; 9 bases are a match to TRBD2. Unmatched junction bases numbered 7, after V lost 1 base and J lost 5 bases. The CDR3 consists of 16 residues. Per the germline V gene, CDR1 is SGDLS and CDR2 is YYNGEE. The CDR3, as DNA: TGTGCCAGCAGCGTAAATCCGACTAGCGGTAACAATGAGCAGTTCTTC. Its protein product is CASSVNPTSGNNEQFF.

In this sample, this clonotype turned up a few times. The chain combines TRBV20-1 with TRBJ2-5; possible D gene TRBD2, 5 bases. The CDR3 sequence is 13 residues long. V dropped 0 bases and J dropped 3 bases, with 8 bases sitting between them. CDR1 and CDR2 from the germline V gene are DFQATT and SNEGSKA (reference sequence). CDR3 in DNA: TGCAGTGCTAGAGATGTGGGAGAAGAGACCCAGTACTTC. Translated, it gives CSARDVGEETQYF.

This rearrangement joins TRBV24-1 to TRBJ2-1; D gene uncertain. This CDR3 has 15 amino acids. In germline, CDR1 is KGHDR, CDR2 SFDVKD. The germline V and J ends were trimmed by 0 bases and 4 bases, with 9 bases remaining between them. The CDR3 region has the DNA TGTGCCACCAGTGATTTGTTGAGACCGTACAATGAGCAGTTCTTC. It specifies CATSDLLRPYNEQFF.

CDR3 residues: CATSGHGGGKNQPQHF. The CDR3 bases are TGTGCCACCAGTGGCCACGGGGGAGGCAAGAATCAGCCCCAGCATTTT. The chain couples TRBV24-1 to TRBJ1-5, with D perhaps TRBD1 (5 bases). The ends were cut back, 5 bases at V and 4 bases at J, with 17 bases in the middle. The germline gives CDR1 KGHDR, CDR2 SFDVKD. The CDR3 spans 16 residues.

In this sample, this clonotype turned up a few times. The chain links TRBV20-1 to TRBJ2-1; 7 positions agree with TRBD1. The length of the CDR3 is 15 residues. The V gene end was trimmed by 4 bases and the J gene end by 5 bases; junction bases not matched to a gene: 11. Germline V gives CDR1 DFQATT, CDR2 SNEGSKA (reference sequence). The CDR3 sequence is CSAKRAGTVHNEQFF. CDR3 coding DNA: TGCAGTGCTAAAAGGGCCGGGACAGTCCACAATGAGCAGTTCTTC.

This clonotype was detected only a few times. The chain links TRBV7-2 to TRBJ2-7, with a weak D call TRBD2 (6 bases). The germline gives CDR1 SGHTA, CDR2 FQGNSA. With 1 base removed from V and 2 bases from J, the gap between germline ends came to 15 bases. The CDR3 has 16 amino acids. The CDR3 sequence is CASSLDGAGIAYEQYF. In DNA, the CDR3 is TGTGCCAGCAGCTTAGACGGTGCGGGGATTGCCTACGAGCAGTACTTC.

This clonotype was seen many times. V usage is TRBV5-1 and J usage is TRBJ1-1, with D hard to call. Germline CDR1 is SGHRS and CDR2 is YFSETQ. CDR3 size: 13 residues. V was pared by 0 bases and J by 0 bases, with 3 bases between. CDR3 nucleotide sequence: TGCGCCAGCAGCTTGGCAGTGAACACTGAAGCTTTCTTT. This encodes CASSLAVNTEAFF.

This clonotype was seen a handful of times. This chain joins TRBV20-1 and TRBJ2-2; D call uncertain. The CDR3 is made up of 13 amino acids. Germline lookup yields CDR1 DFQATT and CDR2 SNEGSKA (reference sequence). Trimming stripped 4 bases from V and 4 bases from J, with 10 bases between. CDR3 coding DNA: TGCAGTGCTACGCAGCAAGTCACCGGGGAGCTGTTTTTT. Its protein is CSATQQVTGELFF.

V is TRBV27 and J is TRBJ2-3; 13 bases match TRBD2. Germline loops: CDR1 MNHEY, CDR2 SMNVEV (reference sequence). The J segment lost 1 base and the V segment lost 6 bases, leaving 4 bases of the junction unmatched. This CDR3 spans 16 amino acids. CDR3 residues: CASSRLAGGGTDTQYF. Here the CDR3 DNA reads TGTGCCAGCAGCCGACTAGCGGGAGGCGGCACAGATACGCAGTATTTT.

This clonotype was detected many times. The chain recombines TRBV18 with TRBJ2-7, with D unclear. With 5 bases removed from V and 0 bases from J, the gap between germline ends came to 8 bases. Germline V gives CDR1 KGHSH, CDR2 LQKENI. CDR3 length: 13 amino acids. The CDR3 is CASSMDLSYEQYF. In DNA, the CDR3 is TGTGCCAGCTCAATGGACCTCTCCTACGAGCAGTACTTC.

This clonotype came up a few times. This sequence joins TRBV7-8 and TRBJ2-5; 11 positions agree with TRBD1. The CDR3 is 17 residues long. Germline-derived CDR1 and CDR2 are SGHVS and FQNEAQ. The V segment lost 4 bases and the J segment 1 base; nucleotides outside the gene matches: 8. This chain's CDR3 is CASSYFRDRGAQETQYF. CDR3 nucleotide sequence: TGTGCCAGCAGCTACTTCCGGGACAGGGGGGCCCAAGAGACCCAGTACTTC.